The 26 T cell receptor beta chains below were found in one sample sequenced in a study of CD8 T cells in ankylosing spondylitis. Using its own MiXCR run on the 5' RACE reads, TCRdb lists one record per CDR3 protein. Of around 340,000 distinct CDR3 sequences in the sample, approximately 14% are singletons; the top ten hold roughly 0.99%. What was sequenced was blood, either unsorted or a sorted T cell fraction (not recorded which). The receptors originated from a male donor with ankylosing spondylitis or in good health (not recorded which).

This clonotype showed up just a few times. The V and J genes are TRBV7-9 and TRBJ2-7; D is possibly TRBD1 (5 bases). The CDR3 is 14 amino acids. Germline values: CDR1 SEHNR, CDR2 FQNEAQ (reference sequence). V was pared by 2 bases and J by 3 bases, with 11 bases between. The CDR3 reads CASSLTGQRYEQYF. The CDR3 nucleotides read TGTGCCAGCAGCTTAACAGGCCAACGCTACGAGCAGTACTTC.

This chain connects TRBV20-1 to TRBJ2-2; 11 nucleotides line up with TRBD1. The V gene end was trimmed by 6 bases and the J gene end by 3 bases; junction bases not matched to a gene: 9. The CDR3 consists of 16 residues. Per germline, CDR1 DFQATT and CDR2 SNEGSKA (reference sequence). This CDR3 reads CSAKDRGQGDTGELFF. CDR3 DNA sequence: TGCAGTGCCAAGGACAGGGGGCAAGGTGACACCGGGGAGCTGTTTTTT.

This clonotype turned up a few times. The CDR3 DNA sequence: TGCGCCACCCGCGTGGGGCTGACTAGCACAGATACGCAGTATTTT. Protein product: CATRVGLTSTDTQYF. The gene calls are TRBV5-1 and TRBJ2-3, with D possibly being TRBD1 (5 bases). Trimming pared 9 bases from V and 0 bases from J, leaving 17 bases between. Germline CDR1 reads SGHRS; CDR2 reads YFSETQ. The CDR3 length is 15 residues.

The genes are TRBV10-1 and TRBJ2-3; TRBD1 might be the D (5 bases). The ends were cut back, 8 bases at V and 3 bases at J, with 15 bases in the middle. CDR3 length: 14 amino acids. From germline, CDR1 is WNHNN and CDR2 SYGVQD (reference sequence). This CDR3 is CASQGTFSTDTQYF. The CDR3 DNA sequence: TGCGCCAGCCAGGGTACCTTCTCGACAGATACGCAGTATTTT.

This clonotype was recorded a few times. The chain employs TRBV7-2 and TRBJ2-3, with 8 bases lining up with TRBD2. Germline V lookup: CDR1 SGHTA, CDR2 FQGNSA. The junction had 9 bases not matched to a gene; V was cut back by 5 bases and J by 2 bases. This CDR3 spans 16 amino acids. The CDR3 spells CASSLRGASSTDTQYF. The CDR3 DNA reads as TGTGCCAGCAGCCTGCGGGGGGCCTCATCCACAGATACGCAGTATTTT.

The table lists this clonotype with a few counts. The chain is built from TRBV5-5 and TRBJ1-2; D perhaps matches TRBD1 (5 bases). The CDR3 is 16 amino acids. V was shortened by 4 bases and J by 1 base, with 17 bases between the two germline ends. Germline V CDR1 and CDR2: SGHKS, YYEKEE (reference sequence). For the CDR3, the DNA is TGTGCCAGCAGCCCGTCCCTTGACAGAGTTAACTATGGCTACACCTTC. The encoded protein is CASSPSLDRVNYGYTF. The variable domain in full, completed from reference TRBV5-5 and TRBJ1-2, reads DAGVTQSPTHLIKTRGQQVTLRCSPISGHKSVSWYQQVLGQGPQFIFQYYEKEERGRGNFPDRFSARQFPNYSSELNVNALLLGDSALYLCASSPSLDRVNYGYTFGSGTRLTVV.

This clonotype has only a few counts. V gene TRBV5-1 combines with J gene TRBJ2-7; 7 bases fit TRBD1. CDR3 size: 14 residues. The V and J ends lost 2 bases and 6 bases, in that order; junction bases with no gene match: 8. Per the germline V gene, CDR1 is SGHRS and CDR2 is YFSETQ. CDR3 sequence: CASSFAQGRGEQYF. DNA for the CDR3: TGCGCCAGCAGCTTTGCACAGGGGCGCGGCGAGCAGTACTTC.

This clonotype was seen ten or more times. The CDR3 nucleotides read TGCAGCGTCCGTGACGGGGTCTACGAGCAGTACTTC. Translated: CSVRDGVYEQYF. The chain joins TRBV29-1 to TRBJ2-7; D might be TRBD2 (5 bases). V was clipped by 6 bases and J by 3 bases, with 12 bases between them. Germline-derived CDR1 and CDR2 are SQVTM and ANQGSEA. The length of the CDR3 is 12 residues.

This clonotype was observed a handful of times. This chain links TRBV20-1 with TRBJ2-3; 11 nucleotides align to TRBD2. Germline loops: CDR1 DFQATT, CDR2 SNEGSKA (reference sequence). The trim removed 3 bases at V and 2 bases at J, leaving 4 bases unmatched. The CDR3 is 15 amino acids. The CDR3 spells CSASLAGGYTDTQYF. CDR3 DNA: TGCAGTGCTAGCTTAGCGGGGGGGTACACAGATACGCAGTATTTT.

The V call is TRBV3-1, the J call TRBJ1-2, with D unresolved. CDR3 length: 13 residues. The V end was cut by 0 bases, the J end by 6 bases, with 8 bases between. Germline assignment: CDR1 LGHDT and CDR2 YNNKEL (reference sequence). CDR3 protein: CASSQDSWDGYTF. In nucleotides, the CDR3 is TGTGCCAGCAGCCAAGATAGCTGGGATGGCTACACCTTC.

This clonotype occurred a few times. V is TRBV4-2 and J is TRBJ1-5; possibly TRBD1 for D (5 bases). Germline V gene data show CDR1 as LGHNA and CDR2 as YNFKEQ. The CDR3 runs to 19 residues. Trimming stripped 4 bases from V and 1 base from J, with 23 bases between. The CDR3 reads CASSPVPPGPPSSNQPQHF. Here the CDR3 DNA reads TGTGCCAGCAGCCCGGTTCCCCCGGGACCTCCTTCGAGCAATCAGCCCCAGCATTTT.

V gene TRBV15 combines with J gene TRBJ2-7; TRBD2 might be the D (5 bases). The CDR3 contains 15 residues. Germline CDR1 and CDR2: LNHNV and YYDKDF (reference sequence). V lost 4 bases to trimming and J lost 6 bases, with 19 bases between them. CDR3: CATSIGAEPLGEQYF. The DNA of the CDR3 is TGTGCCACCAGCATAGGAGCGGAGCCTCTTGGCGAGCAGTACTTC.

This clonotype turned up a few times. The rearrangement links TRBV15 to TRBJ2-1; 11 nucleotides match TRBD2. There are 16 residues in the CDR3. Trimming cost V 3 bases and J 7 bases; bases outside gene matches: 8. Per germline, CDR1 LNHNV and CDR2 YYDKDF (reference sequence). CDR3 residues: CATSRELASGRNEQFF. The CDR3 nucleotides are TGTGCCACCAGCAGGGAATTGGCTAGCGGGAGGAATGAGCAGTTCTTC.

This clonotype showed up just a few times. V usage is TRBV5-1 and J usage is TRBJ1-4; D gene ambiguous. Trimming took 0 bases from V and 8 from J, leaving 14 bases between them. The CDR3 sequence is 15 residues long. Germline values: CDR1 SGHRS, CDR2 YFSETQ. CDR3 sequence (DNA): TGCGCCAGCAGCTTGGCCGGAACAGAGGGCGAAAAACTGTTTTTT. This encodes CASSLAGTEGEKLFF.

Concerning this clonotype itself: A junction boundary mismatches the germline segment, possibly from a read error. This chain joins TRBV20-1 and TRBJ1-2; 9 bases line up with TRBD1. The germline V gene encodes CDR1 DFQATT and CDR2 SNEGSKA (reference sequence). This CDR3 contains 13 residues. CDR3 residues: CSARGTGWSGYTF. CDR3 DNA: TGCAGTGCCAGAGGGACAGGGTGGAGTGGCTACACCTTC.

The genes are TRBV5-1 and TRBJ2-4; D is undetermined. The V gene's germline CDR1 is SGHRS and CDR2 YFSETQ. The CDR3 runs to 16 residues. Deletions cut 0 bases from V and 2 bases from J, with 12 bases between. This chain's CDR3 is CASSLGAVLPKNIQYF. The CDR3 DNA reads as TGCGCCAGCAGCTTGGGGGCGGTCTTACCCAAAAACATTCAGTACTTC. Together with reference TRBV5-1 and TRBJ2-4, the CDR3 gives the full variable domain: KAGVTQTPRYLIKTRGQQVTLSCSPISGHRSVSWYQQTPGQGLQFLFEYFSETQRNKGNFPGRFSGRQFSNSRSEMNVSTLELGDSALYLCASSLGAVLPKNIQYFGAGTRLSVL.

The rearrangement links TRBV6-2 or TRBV6-3 to TRBJ2-7; the D call may be TRBD1 or TRBD2 (5 bases each). The CDR3 is 16 amino acids. With 3 bases removed from V and 1 base from J, the gap between germline ends came to 16 bases. Germline values: CDR1 MNHEY, CDR2 SVGEGT. CDR3 bases: TGTGCCAGCAGTTATACCCCGGGACGTCCGTCCTACGAGCAGTACTTC. Its translation: CASSYTPGRPSYEQYF.

V and J are TRBV4-1 and TRBJ1-2, with no clear D. Trimming took off 3 bases at V and 8 bases at J, with 16 bases between the two ends. CDR1 is MGHRA, CDR2 YSYEKL, per germline. There are 14 residues in the CDR3. The CDR3 spells CASSHYRTGEGYTF. In DNA, the CDR3 is TGCGCCAGCAGCCATTATAGGACCGGGGAGGGCTACACCTTC.

CDR3: CASSSSKNSPLHF. CDR3 bases: TGTGCCAGCAGCTCCTCTAAGAATTCACCCCTCCACTTT. This rearrangement joins TRBV11-2 to TRBJ1-6; no clear D gene. Germline loops: CDR1 SGHAT, CDR2 FQNNGV. Between the trimmed V and J ends, which lost 4 bases and 7 bases, there was a span of 8 bases. The CDR3 extends over 13 amino acids.

V and J are TRBV6-1 and TRBJ2-2; 7 bases are shared with TRBD1. Germline V CDR1 and CDR2: MNHNS, SASEGT. The V segment lost 2 bases and the J segment 6 bases; nucleotides outside the gene matches: 0. The length of the CDR3 is 13 residues. Written as DNA, the CDR3 is TGTGCCAGCAGTGAAAGGGGGCCCGGGGAGCTGTTTTTT. Its protein is CASSERGPGELFF.

This clonotype has ten or more counts. This chain joins TRBV12-3 or TRBV12-4 and TRBJ2-3; 15 bases are a match to TRBD2. The junction had 6 bases not matched to a gene; V was cut back by 5 bases and J by 0 bases. The CDR3 runs 18 residues. This CDR3 reads CASSHGTSGRPSTDTQYF. DNA for the CDR3: TGTGCCAGCAGTCACGGGACTAGCGGGAGGCCAAGCACAGATACGCAGTATTTT.

This clonotype was seen only a few times. The V and J genes are TRBV7-2 and TRBJ2-1; D remains ambiguous. V was trimmed by 5 bases and J by 4 bases, leaving 9 bases between them. The germline V gene has CDR1 SGHTA and CDR2 FQGNSA. This CDR3 spans 13 amino acids. Written as DNA, the CDR3 is TGTGCCAGCAGCCAGCCTTCTTACAATGAGCAGTTCTTC. Amino acid sequence: CASSQPSYNEQFF.

The chain uses TRBV15 and TRBJ2-2; 10 nucleotides align to TRBD1. The CDR3 sequence is 13 residues long. Germline assignment: CDR1 LNHNV and CDR2 YYDKDF (reference sequence). V lost 5 bases, J lost 6 bases, and 0 bases stayed unmatched. For the CDR3, the DNA is TGTGCCACCAGCGGACAGGGGGCCGGGGAGCTGTTTTTT. This gives the protein CATSGQGAGELFF.

The chain carries TRBV9 and TRBJ2-5; possibly TRBD2 for D (5 bases). The V end lost 0 bases, the J end lost 2 bases, and 17 bases lay between the germline ends. The germline V gene encodes CDR1 SGDLS and CDR2 YYNGEE. This CDR3 region has 17 residues. CDR3 sequence reads: CASSVAQWGAAQETQYF. CDR3 DNA: TGTGCCAGCAGCGTAGCTCAGTGGGGAGCGGCGCAAGAGACCCAGTACTTC.

This clonotype has a handful of counts. The V call is TRBV19, the J call TRBJ2-2, with D uncertain. Germline-derived CDR1 and CDR2 are LNHDA and SQIVND (reference sequence). V lost 4 bases and J 1 base, leaving 10 bases between the germline ends. The CDR3 contains 15 residues. This chain's CDR3 is CASSTLGLNTGELFF. DNA of the CDR3: TGTGCCAGTAGTACCCTCGGGCTGAACACCGGGGAGCTGTTTTTT. Full variable domain (outside the CDR3, taken from reference TRBV19 and TRBJ2-2): DGGITQSPKYLFRKEGQNVTLSCEQNLNHDAMYWYRQDPGQGLRLIYYSQIVNDFQKGDIAEGYSVSREKKESFPLTVTSAQKNPTAFYLCASSTLGLNTGELFFGEGSRLTVL.

The V and J genes are TRBV20-1 and TRBJ1-5; 8 bases align to TRBD1. Looked up from germline, CDR1 is DFQATT and CDR2 is SNEGSKA (reference sequence). The CDR3 runs 14 residues. V lost 6 bases and J lost 3; bases outside the gene matches: 7. Written as DNA, the CDR3 is TGCAGTGCGGCCCAGGGGGCGGTCAATCAGCCCCAGCATTTT. It translates to CSAAQGAVNQPQHF.